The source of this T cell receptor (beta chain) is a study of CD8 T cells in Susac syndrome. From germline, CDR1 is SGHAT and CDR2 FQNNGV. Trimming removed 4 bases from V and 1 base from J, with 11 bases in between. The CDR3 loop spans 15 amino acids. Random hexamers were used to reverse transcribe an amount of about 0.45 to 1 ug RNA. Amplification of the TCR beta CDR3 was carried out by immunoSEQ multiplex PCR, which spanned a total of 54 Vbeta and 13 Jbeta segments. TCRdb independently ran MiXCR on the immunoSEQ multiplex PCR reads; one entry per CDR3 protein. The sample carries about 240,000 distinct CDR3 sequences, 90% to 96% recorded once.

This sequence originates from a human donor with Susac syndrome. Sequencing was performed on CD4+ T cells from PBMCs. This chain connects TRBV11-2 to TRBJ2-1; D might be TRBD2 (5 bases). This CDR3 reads CASSSGLVSYNEQFF. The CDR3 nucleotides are TGTGCCAGCAGCTCAGGACTGGTTTCCTACAATGAGCAGTTCTTC.